This TCR beta chain was captured by sequencing in a study of siplizumab effects on memory and regulatory T cells. Notes on the study in general: Proliferating siplizumab-culture Tregs lacked confirmation of suppressive function.

Comments on this clone: The antigen remains undetermined.

This CDR3 is built from 15 residues. V lost 6 bases and J lost 2, with 17 bases in between. Germline CDR1 reads MNHNY; CDR2 reads SVGAGI (reference sequence). Repertoires were generated with immunoSEQ multiplex PCR, while TCRdb's copy carries only in-frame clones and drops some. The repertoire has around 100,000 clones, nearly 95% of them found once; the top ten carry 12%. This clonotype was obtained from a human donor in good health. Sample: non-Treg CD4+ T cells sorted from blood. The chain has TRBV6-6 and TRBJ2-7; D not resolved. CDR3: CASSLGPPGTYEQYF. In nucleotides, the CDR3 is TGTGCCAGCAGCCTCGGGCCCCCGGGCACCTACGAGCAGTACTTC.